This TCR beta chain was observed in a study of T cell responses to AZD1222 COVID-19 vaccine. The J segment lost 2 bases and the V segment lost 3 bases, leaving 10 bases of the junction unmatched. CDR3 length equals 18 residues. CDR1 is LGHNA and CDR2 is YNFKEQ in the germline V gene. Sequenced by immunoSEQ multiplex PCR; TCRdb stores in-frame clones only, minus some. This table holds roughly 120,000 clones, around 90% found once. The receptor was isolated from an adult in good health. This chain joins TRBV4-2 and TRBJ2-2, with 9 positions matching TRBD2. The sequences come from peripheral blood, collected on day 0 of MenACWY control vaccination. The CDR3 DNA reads TGTGCCAGCAGCCAGGGTAGCGGGAGTTTTGGTAACACCGGGGAGCTGTTTTTT. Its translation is CASSQGSGSFGNTGELFF.